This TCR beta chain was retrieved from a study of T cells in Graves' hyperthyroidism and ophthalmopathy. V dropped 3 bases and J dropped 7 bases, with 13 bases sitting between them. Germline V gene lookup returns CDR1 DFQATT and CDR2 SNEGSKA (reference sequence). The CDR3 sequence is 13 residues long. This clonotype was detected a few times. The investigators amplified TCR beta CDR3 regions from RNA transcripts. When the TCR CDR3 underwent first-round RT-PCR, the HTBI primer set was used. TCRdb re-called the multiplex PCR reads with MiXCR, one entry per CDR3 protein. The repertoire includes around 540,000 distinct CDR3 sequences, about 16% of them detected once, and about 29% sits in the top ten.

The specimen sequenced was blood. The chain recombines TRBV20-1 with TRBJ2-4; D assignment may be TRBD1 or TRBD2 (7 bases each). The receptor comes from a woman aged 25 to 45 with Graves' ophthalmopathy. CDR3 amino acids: CSASRQGGNIQYF. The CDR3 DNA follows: TGCAGTGCTAGTCGCCAGGGGGGGAACATTCAGTACTTC.